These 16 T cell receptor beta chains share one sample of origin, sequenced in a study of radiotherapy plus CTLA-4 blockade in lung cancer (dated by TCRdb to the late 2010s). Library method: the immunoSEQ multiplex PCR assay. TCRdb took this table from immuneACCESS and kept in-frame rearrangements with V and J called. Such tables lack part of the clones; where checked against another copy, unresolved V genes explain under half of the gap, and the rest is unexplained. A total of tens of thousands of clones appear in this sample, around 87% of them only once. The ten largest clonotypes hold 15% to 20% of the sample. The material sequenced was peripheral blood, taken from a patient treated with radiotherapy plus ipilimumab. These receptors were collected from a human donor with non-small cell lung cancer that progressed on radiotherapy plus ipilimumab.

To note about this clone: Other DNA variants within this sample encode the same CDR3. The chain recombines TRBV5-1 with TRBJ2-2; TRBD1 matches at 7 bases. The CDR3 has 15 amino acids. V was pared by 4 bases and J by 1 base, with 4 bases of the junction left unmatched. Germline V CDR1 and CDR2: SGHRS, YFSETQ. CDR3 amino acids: CASSPRTGNTGELFF. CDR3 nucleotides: TGCGCCAGCAGCCCCCGGACAGGGAACACCGGGGAGCTGTTTTTT. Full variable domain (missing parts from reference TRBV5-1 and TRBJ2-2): KAGVTQTPRYLIKTRGQQVTLSCSPISGHRSVSWYQQTPGQGLQFLFEYFSETQRNKGNFPGRFSGRQFSNSRSEMNVSTLELGDSALYLCASSPRTGNTGELFFGEGSRLTVL.

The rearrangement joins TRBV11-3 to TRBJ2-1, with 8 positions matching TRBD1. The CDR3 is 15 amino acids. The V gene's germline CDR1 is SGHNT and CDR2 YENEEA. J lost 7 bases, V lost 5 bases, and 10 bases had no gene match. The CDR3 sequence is CASSREDRVRNEQFF. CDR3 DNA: TGTGCCAGCAGCCGAGAGGACAGGGTAAGGAATGAGCAGTTCTTC.

This CDR3 is CASTLTASSRDTIYF. The CDR3 DNA is TGTGCCAGCACTCTGACAGCAAGCAGTCGGGACACCATATATTTT. The chain links TRBV14 to TRBJ1-3, with a possible D match to TRBD1 (5 bases). The CDR3 spans 15 residues. Deletions cut 7 bases from V and 8 bases from J, with 21 bases between. Germline loops: CDR1 SGHDN, CDR2 FVKESK.

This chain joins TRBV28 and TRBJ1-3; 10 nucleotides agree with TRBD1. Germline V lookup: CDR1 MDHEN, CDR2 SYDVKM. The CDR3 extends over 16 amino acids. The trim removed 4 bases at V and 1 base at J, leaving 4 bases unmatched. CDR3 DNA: TGTGCCAGCAGTTCGGCGGGACAGGGGTCTGGAAACACCATATATTTT. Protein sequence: CASSSAGQGSGNTIYF. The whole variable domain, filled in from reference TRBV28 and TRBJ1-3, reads DVKVTQSSRYLVKRTGEKVFLECVQDMDHENMFWYRQDPGLGLRLIYFSYDVKMKEKGDIPEGYSVSREKKERFSLILESASTNQTSMYLCASSSAGQGSGNTIYFGEGSWLTVV.

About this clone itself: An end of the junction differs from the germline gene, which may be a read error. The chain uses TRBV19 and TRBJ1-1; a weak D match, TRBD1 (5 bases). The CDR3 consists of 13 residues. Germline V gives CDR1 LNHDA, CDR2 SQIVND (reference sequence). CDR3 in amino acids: CASSPQGPRGFSF. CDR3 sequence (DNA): TGTGCCAGTAGTCCCCAGGGTCCCCGGGGGTTTTCTTTT.

DNA of the CDR3: TGCGCCAGCAGACCCGACAGCGAGGCTGGAAACACCATATATTTT. This encodes CASRPDSEAGNTIYF. This rearrangement joins TRBV5-1 to TRBJ1-3, with D possibly TRBD1 on 5 matching bases. CDR1 and CDR2 (germline): SGHRS, YFSETQ. The V end lost 5 bases, the J end lost 2 bases, and 14 bases lay between the germline ends. The CDR3 is 15 residues long.

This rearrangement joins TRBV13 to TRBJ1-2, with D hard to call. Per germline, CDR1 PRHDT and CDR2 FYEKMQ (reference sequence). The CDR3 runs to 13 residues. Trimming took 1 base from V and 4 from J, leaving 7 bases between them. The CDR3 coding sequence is TGTGCCAGCAGCTTAGCGCGAGCCTATGGCTACACCTTC. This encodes CASSLARAYGYTF.

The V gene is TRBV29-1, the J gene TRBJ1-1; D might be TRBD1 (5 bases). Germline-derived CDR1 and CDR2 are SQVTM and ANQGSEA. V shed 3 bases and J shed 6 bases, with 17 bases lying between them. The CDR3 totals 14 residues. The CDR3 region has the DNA TGCAGCGTTGATGGGACCCTCAGAGGAGCTGAAGCTTTCTTT. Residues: CSVDGTLRGAEAFF.

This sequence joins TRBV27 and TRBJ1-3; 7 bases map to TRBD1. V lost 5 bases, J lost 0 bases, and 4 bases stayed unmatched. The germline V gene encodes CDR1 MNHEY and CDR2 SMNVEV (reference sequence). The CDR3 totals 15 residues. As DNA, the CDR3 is TGTGCCAGCAGTCGGGACAGTGCCTCTGGAAACACCATATATTTT. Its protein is CASSRDSASGNTIYF.

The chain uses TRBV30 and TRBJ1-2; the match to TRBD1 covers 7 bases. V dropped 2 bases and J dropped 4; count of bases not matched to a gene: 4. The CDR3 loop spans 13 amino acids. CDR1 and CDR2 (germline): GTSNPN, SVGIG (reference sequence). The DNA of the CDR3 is TGTGCCTGGAGTTTGGGACAGAGCTATGGCTACACCTTC. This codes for CAWSLGQSYGYTF. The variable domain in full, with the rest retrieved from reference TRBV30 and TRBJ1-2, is SQTIHQWPATLVQPVGSPLSLECTVEGTSNPNLYWYRQAAGRGLQLLFYSVGIGQISSEVPQNLSASRPQDRQFILSSKKLLLSDSGFYLCAWSLGQSYGYTFGSGTRLTVV.

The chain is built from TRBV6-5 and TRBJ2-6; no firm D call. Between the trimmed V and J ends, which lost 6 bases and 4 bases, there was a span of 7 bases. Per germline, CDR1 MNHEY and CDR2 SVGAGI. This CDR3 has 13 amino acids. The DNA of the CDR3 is TGTGCCAGCAGGGGTTCAGGGGCCAACGTCCTGACTTTC. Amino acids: CASRGSGANVLTF.

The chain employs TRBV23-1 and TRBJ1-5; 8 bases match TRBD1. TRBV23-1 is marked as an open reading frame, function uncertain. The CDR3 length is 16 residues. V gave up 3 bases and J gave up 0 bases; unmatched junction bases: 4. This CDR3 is CASSHSDRDSNQPQHF. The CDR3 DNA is TGCGCCAGCAGTCATTCGGACAGGGATAGCAATCAGCCCCAGCATTTT.

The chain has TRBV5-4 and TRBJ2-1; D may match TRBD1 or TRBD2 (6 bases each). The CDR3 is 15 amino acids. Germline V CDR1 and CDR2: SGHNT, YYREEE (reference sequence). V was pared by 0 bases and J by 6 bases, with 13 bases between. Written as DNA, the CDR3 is TGTGCCAGCAGCTTGGTAGGGGGGCCCGGCAATGAGCAGTTCTTC. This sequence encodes CASSLVGGPGNEQFF.

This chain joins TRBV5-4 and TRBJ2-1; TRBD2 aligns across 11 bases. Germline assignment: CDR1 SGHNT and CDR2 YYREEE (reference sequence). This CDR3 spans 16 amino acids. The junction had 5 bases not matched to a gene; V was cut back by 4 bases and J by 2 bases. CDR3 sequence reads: CASSNQLAGAYNEQFF. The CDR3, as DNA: TGTGCCAGCAGCAACCAACTAGCGGGGGCCTACAATGAGCAGTTCTTC.

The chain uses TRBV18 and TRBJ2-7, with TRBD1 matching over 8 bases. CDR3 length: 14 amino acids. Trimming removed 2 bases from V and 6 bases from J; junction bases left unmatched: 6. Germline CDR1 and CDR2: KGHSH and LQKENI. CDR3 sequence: CASSPSQGASEQYF. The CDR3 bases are TGTGCCAGCTCACCATCCCAGGGGGCGAGCGAGCAGTACTTC.

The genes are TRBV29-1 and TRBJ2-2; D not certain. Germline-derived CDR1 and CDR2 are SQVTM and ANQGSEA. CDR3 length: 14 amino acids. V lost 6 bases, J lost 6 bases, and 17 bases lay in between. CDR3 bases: TGCAGCGTCCGCCACAGTGTGGCGTCCGGGGAGCTGTTTTTT. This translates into CSVRHSVASGELFF.